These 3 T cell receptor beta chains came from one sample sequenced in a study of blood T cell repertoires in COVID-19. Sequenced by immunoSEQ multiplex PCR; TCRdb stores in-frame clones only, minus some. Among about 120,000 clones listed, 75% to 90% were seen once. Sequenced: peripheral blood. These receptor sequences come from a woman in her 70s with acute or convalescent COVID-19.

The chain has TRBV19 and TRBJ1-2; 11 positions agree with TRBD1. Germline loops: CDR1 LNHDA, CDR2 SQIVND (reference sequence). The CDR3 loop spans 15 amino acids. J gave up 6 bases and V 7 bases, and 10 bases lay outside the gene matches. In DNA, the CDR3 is TGTGCCAGTAACACCCGGGACAGGGGGATTCATGGCTACACCTTC. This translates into CASNTRDRGIHGYTF.

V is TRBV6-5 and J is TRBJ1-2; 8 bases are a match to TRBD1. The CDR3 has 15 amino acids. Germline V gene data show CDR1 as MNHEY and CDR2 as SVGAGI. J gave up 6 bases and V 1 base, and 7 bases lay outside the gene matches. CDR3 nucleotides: TGTGCCAGCAGTTACTTACCGACAGGGGCTGATGGCTACACCTTC. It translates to CASSYLPTGADGYTF.

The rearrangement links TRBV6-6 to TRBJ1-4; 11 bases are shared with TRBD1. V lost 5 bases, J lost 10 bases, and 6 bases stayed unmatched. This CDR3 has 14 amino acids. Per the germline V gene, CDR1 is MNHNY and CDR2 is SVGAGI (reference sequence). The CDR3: CASSRGQGAVKLFF. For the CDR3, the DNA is TGTGCCAGCAGTCGAGGACAGGGGGCTGTAAAACTGTTTTTT.